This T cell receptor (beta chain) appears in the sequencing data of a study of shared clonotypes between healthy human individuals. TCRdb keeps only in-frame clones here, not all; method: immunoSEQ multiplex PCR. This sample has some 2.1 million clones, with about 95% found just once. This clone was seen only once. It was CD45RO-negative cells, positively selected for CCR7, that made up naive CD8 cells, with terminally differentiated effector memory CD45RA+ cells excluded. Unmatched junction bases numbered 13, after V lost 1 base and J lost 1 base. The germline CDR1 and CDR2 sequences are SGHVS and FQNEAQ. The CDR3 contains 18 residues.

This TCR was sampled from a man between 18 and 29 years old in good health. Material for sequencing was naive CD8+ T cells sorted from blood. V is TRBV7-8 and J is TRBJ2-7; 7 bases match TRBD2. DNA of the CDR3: TGTGCCAGCAGCTTAGGTTTAATCGGGAGGCCCTTATCCTACGAGCAGTACTTC. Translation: CASSLGLIGRPLSYEQYF.